One sample yielded the 5 T cell receptor beta chains listed below, sequenced in a study of T cells in Graves' hyperthyroidism and ophthalmopathy. TCR beta CDR3 sequences were amplified from RNA transcripts. The primer set for the first-round RT-PCR of the TCR CDR3 was HTBI. TCRdb reprocessed the multiplex PCR reads via MiXCR and lists one record per CDR3 protein. The data contain some 530,000 distinct CDR3 sequences, about 20% of them singletons. Sequencing was performed on blood. All receptors derive from a woman in her sixties or seventies with Graves' ophthalmopathy.

This clonotype was observed many times. This chain uses TRBV28 with TRBJ1-1; D remains ambiguous. The germline V gene encodes CDR1 MDHEN and CDR2 SYDVKM. Trimming stripped 2 bases from V and 2 bases from J, with 12 bases between. The CDR3 runs 15 residues. CDR3 nucleotide sequence: TGTGCCAGCAGTTTAGCTAGCGTTGGAAACACTGAAGCTTTCTTT. Its protein is CASSLASVGNTEAFF.

This clonotype came up once. J is TRBJ2-3 and V is TRBV12-3 or TRBV12-4, with a possible D match to TRBD1 (6 bases). TRBJ1-5 explains the end of the DNA better; the J call may be wrong. This CDR3 is built from 14 residues. CDR3 nucleotides: TGTGCCAGCAGGGTAGCGGGAGGGGGAGATACGCAGCATTTT. It translates to CASRVAGGGDTQHF.

This clonotype was seen a handful of times. The chain joins TRBV7-9 to TRBJ1-5; tentatively, D is TRBD1 (6 bases). CDR3 size: 13 residues. Trimming shortened V by 6 bases and J by 8 bases, and 14 bases separated the two germline ends. The germline V gene has CDR1 SEHNR and CDR2 FQNEAQ (reference sequence). The CDR3 DNA reads TGTGCCAGCAGTCGGACAGCTCCGGAGCCCCAGCATTTT. As protein: CASSRTAPEPQHF.

Comment on this clonotype: Being one base from a much bigger clone, this may be a read error. The chain recombines TRBV28 with TRBJ2-2, with D perhaps given as TRBD1 or TRBD2 (6 bases each). The CDR3 contains 12 residues. Germline lookup yields CDR1 MDHEN and CDR2 SYDVKM. The CDR3 sequence: CASRWGAGELLF. DNA of the CDR3: TGTGCCAGCCGTTGGGGGGCCGGGGAGCTGCTTTTT.

This clonotype was counted a few times. The V gene is TRBV4-3, the J gene TRBJ1-2; no definite D call. Germline V lookup: CDR1 LGHNA, CDR2 YSLEER. CDR3 length equals 15 residues. The V end lost 0 bases, the J end lost 4 bases, and 12 bases lay between the germline ends. The CDR3 DNA is TGCGCCAGCAGCCAAGATGTCGGGAGAGGCTATGGCTACACCTTC. It is translated as CASSQDVGRGYGYTF.